These 13 T cell receptor beta chains came from one sample sequenced in a study of blood T cell repertoires in COVID-19. Data came from immunoSEQ multiplex PCR; TCRdb stores just in-frame clones and leaves some out. The table has 45,000 to 55,000 clones, roughly 87% seen once. Specimen: peripheral blood. The receptors here all came from a man aged 60 to 75 with active COVID-19.

This clone came up once. The V gene is TRBV21-1, the J gene TRBJ2-5; TRBD1 is the table's D call, not checked against the DNA. TRBV21-1 is recorded as a pseudogene. The CDR3 extends over 14 amino acids. The CDR3 here is CAGQRGIKQETQYF. In DNA form, the CDR3 reads TGTGCCGGACAGAGGGGCATTAAGCAAGAGACCCAGTACTTC.

The rearrangement uses TRBV6-5 and TRBJ1-6, with 9 bases identical to TRBD1. Looked up from germline, CDR1 is MNHEY and CDR2 is SVGAGI. This CDR3 has 13 residues. J lost 9 bases, V lost 6 bases, and 3 bases had no gene match. The CDR3 loop is CASRGQGRSPLHF. CDR3 bases: TGTGCCAGCAGGGGACAGGGACGTTCACCCCTCCACTTT.

The table lists this clone with a count of one. The rearrangement links TRBV7-8 to TRBJ1-3; 9 bases fit TRBD1. Germline V gene data show CDR1 as SGHVS and CDR2 as FQNEAQ. The CDR3 is 16 residues long. V trimming: 2 bases; J trimming: 3 bases; junction bases outside the gene matches: 5. CDR3 DNA sequence: TGTGCCAGCAGCTTAAGGGGACAGGGAAGTGGAAACACCATATATTTT. Residues: CASSLRGQGSGNTIYF.

This clone has only a few counts. The chain is built from TRBV18 and TRBJ2-2, with 13 bases identical to TRBD2. J gave up 2 bases and V 4 bases, and 13 bases lay outside the gene matches. This CDR3 contains 20 residues. Germline CDR1 KGHSH, CDR2 LQKENI. The CDR3 protein is CASSLREPGLAGHNTGELFF. The CDR3 DNA follows: TGTGCCAGCTCACTACGGGAACCGGGACTAGCGGGACACAACACCGGGGAGCTGTTTTTT.

The V gene is TRBV3-1 (or the pseudogene TRBV3-2), the J gene TRBJ1-6, with D uncertain. The CDR3 is made up of 15 amino acids. Germline CDR1 reads LGHDT; CDR2 reads YNNKEL (reference sequence). The V gene lost 4 bases and the J gene lost 8 bases, with 15 bases spanning the gap. CDR3 amino acids: CASSPRDPRDSPLHF. The CDR3 coding sequence is TGTGCCAGCAGCCCACGTGATCCCCGCGATTCACCCCTCCACTTT.

DNA of the CDR3: TGTGCCAGCAGCTCGAGCGGGAGAAGCGCCTTCGAGCAGTACTTC. Amino acids: CASSSSGRSAFEQYF. The chain is built from TRBV5-4 and TRBJ2-7; 8 nucleotides line up with TRBD2. The germline V gene has CDR1 SGHNT and CDR2 YYREEE (reference sequence). This CDR3 is built from 15 residues. Germline trimming cut 3 bases from V and 6 bases from J; bases unmatched to any gene: 11.

J is TRBJ2-5 and V is TRBV24-1; perhaps TRBD1 as D (5 bases). The CDR3 loop spans 12 amino acids. The germline CDR1 and CDR2 sequences are KGHDR and SFDVKD. V was clipped by 9 bases and J by 6 bases, with 13 bases between them. This chain's CDR3 is CATEDPGKTQYF. CDR3 in DNA: TGTGCCACCGAGGACCCAGGGAAGACCCAGTACTTC.

This clone has a single count. In DNA form, the CDR3 reads TGTGCCAGCAGCTCCTTCTACGAGCAGTACTTC. Translating it yields CASSSFYEQYF. The rearrangement uses TRBV7-2 and TRBJ2-7; no definite D call. Germline V gives CDR1 SGHTA, CDR2 FQGNSA. V shed 4 bases and J shed 3 bases, with 4 bases lying between them. The CDR3 sequence is 11 residues long.

The J gene is TRBJ1-6, the V gene TRBV9; D is perhaps TRBD1 (5 bases). CDR1 is SGDLS and CDR2 is YYNGEE in the germline V gene. The V and J ends lost 0 bases and 7 bases respectively, with 17 bases between them. The CDR3 consists of 17 residues. The DNA of the CDR3 is TGTGCCAGCAGCGTAGGCTCGGGGCGGCGGGAGAATTCACCCCTCCACTTT. Translated, it gives CASSVGSGRRENSPLHF. Based on the CDR3 plus reference TRBV9 and TRBJ1-6, the full variable domain is DSGVTQTPKHLITATGQRVTLRCSPRSGDLSVYWYQQSLDQGLQFLIQYYNGEERAKGNILERFSAQQFPDLHSELNLSSLELGDSALYFCASSVGSGRRENSPLHFGNGTRLTVT.

The chain couples TRBV9 to TRBJ1-1; no reliable D call. The CDR3 consists of 14 residues. V was clipped by 0 bases and J by 3 bases, with 9 bases between them. CDR1 is SGDLS, CDR2 YYNGEE, per germline. The CDR3 spells CASSVVSRDTEAFF. Here the CDR3 DNA reads TGTGCCAGCAGCGTAGTGAGTCGGGACACTGAAGCTTTCTTT.

This clone is labeled medium-sized. V usage is TRBV19 and J usage is TRBJ1-2, with 10 bases lining up with TRBD1. This CDR3 is 14 amino acids long. J gave up 2 bases and V 8 bases, and 5 bases lay outside the gene matches. Per the germline V gene, CDR1 is LNHDA and CDR2 is SQIVND (reference sequence). The CDR3 region is CASAVGQGNYGYTF. As DNA, the CDR3 is TGTGCCAGTGCTGTGGGACAGGGGAACTATGGCTACACCTTC.

This chain links TRBV6-5 with TRBJ1-1; TRBD1 matches at 10 bases. The V segment lost 0 bases and the J segment 5 bases; nucleotides outside the gene matches: 3. The germline V gene has CDR1 MNHEY and CDR2 SVGAGI. The CDR3 totals 15 residues. The CDR3 protein is CASSYSWTGGTEAFF. The CDR3 DNA follows: TGTGCCAGCAGTTACTCCTGGACAGGGGGAACTGAAGCTTTCTTT.

The V and J genes are TRBV6-6 and TRBJ2-7; TRBD1 might be the D (5 bases). Germline V CDR1 and CDR2: MNHNY, SVGAGI (reference sequence). With 3 bases removed from V and 0 bases from J, the gap between germline ends came to 9 bases. This CDR3 has 14 residues. CDR3: CASSYSGNSYEQYF. CDR3 DNA sequence: TGTGCCAGCAGTTATTCAGGGAACTCCTACGAGCAGTACTTC.